Listed here are 12 T cell receptor beta chains from one sample, sequenced in a study of identical twins (dated by TCRdb to about 2016). The library was built by means of 5' RACE. The sample was run on an Illumina HiSeq 2000. Clones were called with MiXCR by TCRdb after fastp trimmed the public reads at Q25, and only in-frame beta chains were retained. Each entry merges the rows of one CDR3 protein and shows their most common DNA and genes. This sample is represented by 1.5 million to 2 million distinct CDR3 sequences; under 35% of them were singletons. Together, the top ten hold approximately 0.25% of the sample. Sequenced: cord blood. The receptors derive from a newborn girl in good health.

The genes are TRBV27 and TRBJ1-2; D call uncertain. The V gene lost 3 bases and the J gene lost 2 bases, with 10 bases spanning the gap. The CDR3 has 14 residues. In germline, CDR1 is MNHEY, CDR2 SMNVEV (reference sequence). DNA for the CDR3: TGTGCCAGCAGTTTCCTTCCTTGGAACTATGGCTACACCTTC. Protein product: CASSFLPWNYGYTF.

V gene TRBV29-1 combines with J gene TRBJ2-3, with D possibly being TRBD1 (7 bases). Trimming took 4 bases from V and 4 from J, leaving 18 bases between them. The length of the CDR3 is 15 residues. Germline CDR1 reads SQVTM; CDR2 reads ANQGSEA. The CDR3 spells CSVAPAGGRPDTQYF. Here the CDR3 DNA reads TGCAGCGTTGCCCCGGCAGGGGGGCGCCCAGATACGCAGTATTTT.

There are a few counts of this clonotype. The chain joins TRBV10-3 to TRBJ2-7; the D is unclear. In germline, CDR1 is ENHRY, CDR2 SYGVKD. The length of the CDR3 is 11 residues. The V and J ends lost 6 bases and 2 bases respectively, with 5 bases between them. The CDR3 DNA follows: TGTGCCATCAGACAAACCTACGAGCAGTACTTC. Protein: CAIRQTYEQYF.

This clonotype has more than one count but fewer than ten. The chain has TRBV20-1 and TRBJ2-1; D could derive from TRBD1 or TRBD2 (5 bases each). Per the germline V gene, CDR1 is DFQATT and CDR2 is SNEGSKA (reference sequence). V gave up 0 bases and J gave up 15 bases, with 21 bases separating them. This CDR3 contains 14 residues. The CDR3 nucleotides are TGCAGTGCTAGAGAACCAACCCGGGGCGGTAGGGGGTTCTTC. It specifies CSAREPTRGGRGFF.

The rearrangement links TRBV6-6 to TRBJ2-7, with D unclear. The CDR3 extends over 15 amino acids. The germline CDR1 and CDR2 sequences are MNHNY and SVGAGI (reference sequence). The V gene lost 0 bases and the J gene lost 6 bases, with 15 bases spanning the gap. The CDR3 DNA follows: TGTGCCAGCAGTTACTCGAGTCTAGGTGGGGTCGAGCAGTACTTC. This gives the protein CASSYSSLGGVEQYF.

This clonotype has only a few counts. This chain joins TRBV10-3 and TRBJ1-4; tentatively, D is TRBD1 (5 bases). V was pared by 6 bases and J by 5 bases, with 10 bases between. The CDR3 runs 13 residues. The V gene's germline CDR1 is ENHRY and CDR2 SYGVKD. CDR3 coding DNA: TGTGCCATCAGAGAGACAGTAAATGAAAAACTGTTTTTT. Amino acids: CAIRETVNEKLFF.

This clonotype was seen more than once but under ten times. V and J are TRBV7-2 and TRBJ2-3; no clear D. This CDR3 contains 14 residues. Germline assignment: CDR1 SGHTA and CDR2 FQGNSA. The V end lost 3 bases, the J end lost 2 bases, and 9 bases lay between the germline ends. Here the CDR3 DNA reads TGTGCCAGCAGCTTCGGGCCTGTCACAGATACGCAGTATTTT. It translates to CASSFGPVTDTQYF.

With regard to this clonotype: This likely comes from a read error, as the CDR3 has no conserved phenylalanine or tryptophan at its end. CDR3 in DNA: TGCAGTGCTAGACCCGGGACTAGCGGAAACAATGAGCAGTTCTGC. Translation gives CSARPGTSGNNEQFC. The rearrangement uses TRBV20-1 and TRBJ2-1, with TRBD2 identical over 11 bases. The J segment lost 5 bases and the V segment lost 2 bases, leaving 5 bases of the junction unmatched. This CDR3 comprises 15 residues. The germline V gene encodes CDR1 DFQATT and CDR2 SNEGSKA (reference sequence).

On this clonotype: An end of the junction does not agree with germline; a read error may underlie this. This chain uses TRBV4-2 with TRBJ2-7; 11 bases fit TRBD2. Looked up from germline, CDR1 is LGHNA and CDR2 is YNFKEQ. The CDR3 has 15 residues. CDR3 protein: CASSPKLAGDYERYF. The CDR3 DNA reads TGTGCCAGCAGCCCCAAACTAGCGGGGGACTACGAGCGGTACTTC.

This clonotype showed up many times. This chain joins TRBV10-3 and TRBJ2-1, with D perhaps TRBD1 (5 bases). The CDR3 sequence is 16 residues long. From germline, CDR1 is ENHRY and CDR2 SYGVKD. Trimming cost V 6 bases and J 1 base, with 16 bases left between them. The CDR3 region has the DNA TGTGCCATCAGCGAGGAAGGACAAGGGTCCTACAATGAGCAGTTCTTC. This codes for CAISEEGQGSYNEQFF.

V and J are TRBV13 and TRBJ2-5; tentative D call: TRBD1 (6 bases). CDR3 length: 14 residues. V gave up 4 bases and J gave up 4 bases, with 13 bases separating them. Germline-derived CDR1 and CDR2 are PRHDT and FYEKMQ (reference sequence). The CDR3 here is CASSWGTTTETQYF. The CDR3 DNA reads TGTGCCAGCAGCTGGGGGACAACAACAGAGACCCAGTACTTC.

This clonotype was seen many times. This chain links TRBV12-3 or TRBV12-4 with TRBJ1-2, with a tentative D call TRBD1 (5 bases). The CDR3 covers 13 residues. V lost 2 bases and J lost 10, with 14 bases in between. The CDR3 is CASSLRLQANYTF. In DNA, the CDR3 is TGTGCCAGCAGTTTAAGGTTACAGGCCAACTACACCTTC.